What follows are 25 T cell receptor beta chains derived from one specimen sequenced in a study of vaccination effects on CD4 cells after COVID-19. At the end of approximately 10 days of culture, CD4+ T cells were isolated. Each person got two doses of an mRNA SARS-CoV-2 vaccine, BNT162b2 or mRNA-1273. Their antigen targets remain unknown. Using immunoSEQ multiplex PCR, the repertoire was profiled, and TCRdb retains in-frame clones only, with some absent. The sample includes 45,000 to 55,000 clones, about 70% of them seen just once. This sample comprised CD4+ T cells from PBMCs cultured without peptide, obtained after COVID-19 vaccination. These receptors originate from a human donor who received a COVID-19 vaccine.

Here the CDR3 DNA reads TGTGCCAGCAGAAGGCTTAGAGCTGGGCCTGGGGCCAACGTCCTGACTTTC. Its protein product is CASRRLRAGPGANVLTF. The V gene is TRBV11-3, the J gene TRBJ2-6; D remains unclear. Germline assignment: CDR1 SGHNT and CDR2 YENEEA. V lost 6 bases to trimming and J lost 2 bases, with 17 bases between them. The CDR3 runs 17 residues.

This chain connects TRBV7-9 to TRBJ1-1; D call uncertain. Germline CDR1 is SEHNR and CDR2 is FQNEAQ (reference sequence). Trimming cost V 0 bases and J 5 bases, with 7 bases left between them. The CDR3 contains 13 residues. The CDR3 sequence: CASSLAVRTEAFF. The CDR3 DNA follows: TGTGCCAGCAGCTTAGCGGTGAGGACTGAAGCTTTCTTT.

The chain recombines TRBV9 with TRBJ1-5; D gene uncertain. V lost 1 base, J lost 6 bases, and 14 bases lay in between. The CDR3 contains 15 residues. The germline V gene encodes CDR1 SGDLS and CDR2 YYNGEE. The CDR3 coding sequence is TGTGCCAGCAGCGTATCAGAAGGGTGGCTTCAGCCCCAGCATTTT. This gives the protein CASSVSEGWLQPQHF. The full variable domain, its missing parts supplied by reference TRBV9 and TRBJ1-5, is DSGVTQTPKHLITATGQRVTLRCSPRSGDLSVYWYQQSLDQGLQFLIQYYNGEERAKGNILERFSAQQFPDLHSELNLSSLELGDSALYFCASSVSEGWLQPQHFGDGTRLSIL.

The chain has TRBV11-2 and TRBJ1-4, with D tentatively TRBD1 (5 bases). CDR1 and CDR2 from the germline V gene are SGHAT and FQNNGV. V was trimmed by 8 bases and J by 4 bases, leaving 17 bases between them. This CDR3 is built from 15 residues. CDR3 protein: CASQPLGPNNEKLFF. The CDR3 coding sequence is TGTGCCAGCCAACCCCTGGGGCCGAATAATGAAAAACTGTTTTTT.

Here the CDR3 DNA reads TGTGCCAGCAGTTTGAGCAATTCACCCCTCCACTTT. Translated, it gives CASSLSNSPLHF. The chain employs TRBV12-3 or TRBV12-4 and TRBJ1-6; D unclear. The CDR3 contains 12 residues. V lost 3 bases to trimming and J lost 7 bases, with 4 bases between them.

Here the CDR3 reads CASKTGVNSPLHF. CDR3 nucleotides: TGTGCCAGCAAGACAGGGGTAAATTCACCCCTCCACTTT. The chain has TRBV6-5 and TRBJ1-6, with 8 bases matching TRBD1. Germline V lookup: CDR1 MNHEY, CDR2 SVGAGI. The CDR3 is 13 amino acids. Trimming removed 7 bases from V and 7 bases from J; junction bases left unmatched: 3.

The chain combines TRBV19 with TRBJ1-5; D possibly corresponds to TRBD1 (5 bases). This CDR3 spans 14 amino acids. Germline V gene lookup returns CDR1 LNHDA and CDR2 SQIVND (reference sequence). The ends were cut back, 7 bases at V and 7 bases at J, with 17 bases in the middle. The CDR3 sequence: CASKAAGIGQPQHF. CDR3 DNA: TGTGCCAGTAAAGCGGCAGGGATCGGGCAGCCCCAGCATTTT.

This clone was counted only a few times. J is TRBJ1-1 and V is TRBV3-1 (or the pseudogene TRBV3-2); no reliable D call. The CDR3 has 16 residues. Germline-derived CDR1 and CDR2 are LGHDT and YNNKEL (reference sequence). V dropped 1 base and J dropped 1 base, with 13 bases sitting between them. The CDR3 loop is CASSQGSGQANTEAFF. The CDR3 DNA reads as TGTGCCAGCAGCCAAGGGAGCGGGCAGGCGAACACTGAAGCTTTCTTT.

With regard to this clone: Other DNA sequences in this sample translate to the same CDR3. J is TRBJ2-7 and V is TRBV5-4, with 9 bases that match TRBD2. Germline CDR1 and CDR2: SGHNT and YYREEE (reference sequence). With V trimmed by 0 bases and J by 0 bases, 4 bases remained unmatched. CDR3 size: 16 residues. In nucleotides, the CDR3 is TGTGCCAGCAGCTTGGGGCGGGGGGGAAGCTCCTACGAGCAGTACTTC. Translated: CASSLGRGGSSYEQYF.

This clone was detected only a few times. CDR3: CASSPLGGPDSNQPQHF. The CDR3, as DNA: TGTGCCAGCAGCCCTCTGGGGGGGCCTGATAGCAATCAGCCCCAGCATTTT. The chain links TRBV4-2 to TRBJ1-5, with D perhaps matching TRBD1 (6 bases). From germline, CDR1 is LGHNA and CDR2 YNFKEQ. The V end lost 4 bases, the J end lost 0 bases, and 16 bases lay between the germline ends. There are 17 residues in the CDR3.

The chain uses TRBV6-5 and TRBJ1-6, with no clear D. CDR3 size: 14 residues. V was trimmed by 5 bases and J by 4 bases, leaving 9 bases between them. Germline V gene lookup returns CDR1 MNHEY and CDR2 SVGAGI. Written as DNA, the CDR3 is TGTGCCAGCAGTCCAGTTAGTTATAATTCACCCCTCCACTTT. Encoded protein: CASSPVSYNSPLHF.

This clone has only one observation. The chain employs TRBV11-2 and TRBJ1-6; 9 bases line up with TRBD1. The CDR3 is 15 amino acids. The J segment lost 12 bases and the V segment lost 7 bases, leaving 13 bases of the junction unmatched. The V gene's germline CDR1 is SGHAT and CDR2 FQNNGV. Here the CDR3 reads CASTPSGTGLGPLHF. In DNA form, the CDR3 reads TGTGCCAGCACCCCCTCTGGGACAGGGTTAGGACCCCTCCACTTT. Looking up the rest from reference TRBV11-2 and TRBJ1-6 gives the full variable domain: EAGVAQSPRYKIIEKRQSVAFWCNPISGHATLYWYQQILGQGPKLLIQFQNNGVVDDSQLPKDRFSAERLKGVDSTLKIQPAKLEDSAVYLCASTPSGTGLGPLHFGNGTRLTVT.

This clone showed up just a few times. The genes are TRBV2 and TRBJ2-5; possible D gene TRBD1, 7 bases. Germline V lookup: CDR1 SNHLY, CDR2 FYNNEI. V lost 6 bases and J lost 3, with 14 bases in between. The length of the CDR3 is 14 residues. CDR3 DNA: TGTGCCAGCAGGGGCGGGACAGCAGAAGAGACCCAGTACTTC. Residues: CASRGGTAEETQYF.

The chain couples TRBV15 to TRBJ1-2; 7 nucleotides agree with TRBD1. The CDR3 contains 14 residues. Germline V lookup: CDR1 LNHNV, CDR2 YYDKDF (reference sequence). V shed 5 bases and J 0 bases; nucleotides not matched to a gene: 3. CDR3 bases: TGTGCCACCAGCGGGGACAGAACTAACTATGGCTACACCTTC. This sequence encodes CATSGDRTNYGYTF.

The chain links TRBV30 to TRBJ2-5, with D uncertain. V lost 2 bases and J lost 4, with 5 bases in between. From germline, CDR1 is GTSNPN and CDR2 SVGIG (reference sequence). This CDR3 spans 11 amino acids. The CDR3, as DNA: TGTGCCTGGAGTCCCGTAGAGACCCAGTACTTC. This gives the protein CAWSPVETQYF.

The chain employs TRBV11-2 and TRBJ2-1; 14 nucleotides line up with TRBD2. The J segment lost 2 bases and the V segment lost 5 bases, leaving 8 bases of the junction unmatched. Per the germline V gene, CDR1 is SGHAT and CDR2 is FQNNGV. CDR3 length equals 18 residues. The CDR3 sequence: CASSKGLAGVLAYNEQFF. As DNA, the CDR3 is TGTGCCAGCAGCAAGGGACTAGCGGGAGTATTGGCCTACAATGAGCAGTTCTTC. The full variable domain, rest sourced from reference TRBV11-2 and TRBJ2-1, is EAGVAQSPRYKIIEKRQSVAFWCNPISGHATLYWYQQILGQGPKLLIQFQNNGVVDDSQLPKDRFSAERLKGVDSTLKIQPAKLEDSAVYLCASSKGLAGVLAYNEQFFGPGTRLTVL.

The chain links TRBV10-3 to TRBJ1-1, with 8 nucleotides matching TRBD1. J lost 6 bases, V lost 5 bases, and 14 bases had no gene match. The CDR3 covers 16 residues. Germline V CDR1 and CDR2: ENHRY, SYGVKD. The CDR3 sequence is CAISLNSDRAGAEAFF. Here the CDR3 DNA reads TGTGCCATCAGTTTGAATTCGGACAGGGCGGGAGCTGAAGCTTTCTTT.

The rearrangement joins TRBV5-1 to TRBJ2-3, with TRBD1 as a possible D gene (6 bases). CDR1 SGHRS and CDR2 YFSETQ come from the germline V gene. Trimming stripped 8 bases from V and 2 bases from J, with 12 bases between. The CDR3 has 13 amino acids. DNA for the CDR3: TGCGCCAGTTCCCAGGGGCCCACAGATACGCAGTATTTT. This codes for CASSQGPTDTQYF.

This clone has only a few counts. The chain is built from TRBV12-5 and TRBJ1-3, with 8 bases matching TRBD1. The germline gives CDR1 LGHNT, CDR2 FRNRAP. CDR3 length equals 15 residues. The DNA of the CDR3 is TGTGCCGGGGGGACAGGACCTGGTCTTGGAAACACCATATATTTT. Protein: CAGGTGPGLGNTIYF.

The rearrangement uses TRBV5-1 and TRBJ1-2; 9 nucleotides align to TRBD1. This CDR3 is built from 16 residues. Germline CDR1 reads SGHRS; CDR2 reads YFSETQ. J lost 5 bases, V lost 4 bases, and 12 bases had no gene match. CDR3 in DNA: TGCGCCAGCAGCCCAACCGGACAGGGGAACAAGTATGGCTACACCTTC. Amino acids: CASSPTGQGNKYGYTF.

The chain employs TRBV9 and TRBJ2-5, with 8 positions matching TRBD1. With V trimmed by 4 bases and J by 5 bases, 7 bases remained unmatched. Germline V gene sequence: CDR1 SGDLS, CDR2 YYNGEE. The CDR3 is made up of 14 amino acids. The CDR3 spells CASSTRQGRETQYF. CDR3 in DNA: TGTGCCAGCAGCACCCGACAGGGGCGGGAGACCCAGTACTTC.

This chain links TRBV7-2 with TRBJ2-5; perhaps TRBD2 as D (5 bases). This CDR3 contains 14 residues. The germline V gene encodes CDR1 SGHTA and CDR2 FQGNSA. Deletions cut 0 bases from V and 1 base from J, with 6 bases between. This chain's CDR3 is CASSLAGVQETQYF. CDR3 nucleotide sequence: TGTGCCAGCAGCTTAGCGGGAGTCCAAGAGACCCAGTACTTC.

This clone appeared a single time. The chain is built from TRBV2 and TRBJ2-3; 9 bases fit TRBD2. The germline V gene encodes CDR1 SNHLY and CDR2 FYNNEI. CDR3 length: 15 residues. The V and J ends lost 2 bases and 6 bases, in that order; junction bases with no gene match: 6. The CDR3 is CASSERSGGPDTQYF. Here the CDR3 DNA reads TGTGCCAGCAGTGAACGCAGCGGGGGGCCCGATACGCAGTATTTT.

This sequence joins TRBV14 and TRBJ2-5, with D possibly TRBD2 on 6 matching bases. Per the germline V gene, CDR1 is SGHDN and CDR2 is FVKESK. The CDR3 has 15 amino acids. Trimming shortened V by 4 bases and J by 4 bases, and 16 bases separated the two germline ends. CDR3 amino acids: CASSLMSSAGETQYF. Here the CDR3 DNA reads TGTGCCAGCAGCCTGATGTCTAGCGCCGGAGAGACCCAGTACTTC. Based on the CDR3 plus reference TRBV14 and TRBJ2-5, the full variable domain is EAGVTQFPSHSVIEKGQTVTLRCDPISGHDNLYWYRRVMGKEIKFLLHFVKESKQDESGMPNNRFLAERTGGTYSTLKVQPAELEDSGVYFCASSLMSSAGETQYFGPGTRLLVL.

This CDR3 reads CASSDTANTGELFF. The CDR3 DNA reads as TGTGCCAGCAGCGATACAGCGAACACCGGGGAGCTGTTTTTT. The V gene is TRBV6-5, the J gene TRBJ2-2; D gene ambiguous. CDR3 length equals 14 residues. V was shortened by 6 bases and J by 0 bases, with 8 bases between the two germline ends. The germline CDR1 and CDR2 sequences are MNHEY and SVGAGI.